The 21 T cell receptor beta chains below all came from one sample that was sequenced in a study of control samples from healthy donors and cancer patients. Assay used: immunoSEQ multiplex PCR; TCRdb lists only in-frame clones, some missing. The sample consists of roughly 80,000 clones, about 90% of them appearing once. Sequencing was performed on PBMCs. The origin of the receptors is a woman aged 55-70 years with head and neck cancer.

The chain employs TRBV15 and TRBJ2-2; the match to TRBD2 covers 7 bases. Germline V CDR1 and CDR2: LNHNV, YYDKDF (reference sequence). This CDR3 is 13 amino acids long. J lost 5 bases, V lost 8 bases, and 5 bases had no gene match. In DNA form, the CDR3 reads TGTGCCACCGGGAGGGCGAGGACCGGGGAGCTGTTTTTT. It encodes CATGRARTGELFF.

V usage is TRBV2 and J usage is TRBJ1-1, with unresolved D. This CDR3 comprises 11 residues. The V gene lost 4 bases and the J gene lost 1 base, with 1 base spanning the gap. The germline CDR1 and CDR2 sequences are SNHLY and FYNNEI. This CDR3 reads CASSANTEAFF. In DNA form, the CDR3 reads TGTGCCAGCAGTGCGAACACTGAAGCTTTCTTT.

The CDR3 spells CASSLQAGGPGETQYF. As DNA, the CDR3 is TGTGCCAGCAGCCTCCAAGCGGGAGGGCCGGGGGAGACCCAGTACTTC. The chain recombines TRBV3-1 (or the pseudogene TRBV3-2) with TRBJ2-5; 10 nucleotides line up with TRBD2. Per germline, CDR1 LGHDT and CDR2 YNNKEL (reference sequence). This CDR3 contains 16 residues. The V gene end was trimmed by 4 bases and the J gene end by 5 bases; junction bases not matched to a gene: 10.

This clone was counted a single time. CDR3 bases: TGTGCCAGCAGCTTAGACAGCAATCAGCCCCAGCATTTT. It is translated as CASSLDSNQPQHF. This chain links TRBV7-2 with TRBJ1-5; D gene uncertain. Germline V gene lookup returns CDR1 SGHTA and CDR2 FQGNSA. CDR3 length: 13 amino acids. The germline V and J ends were trimmed by 1 base and 1 base, with 2 bases remaining between them.

This clone was found a few times. This sequence joins TRBV21-1 and TRBJ1-2. TRBV21-1 is a listed pseudogene. The CDR3 loop spans 14 amino acids. In DNA, the CDR3 is TGTGCCAGCAGCAAAGAGCACAGGGAGGATGGCTACACCTTC. It specifies CASSKEHREDGYTF.

A word on this clone: Other nucleotide sequences in the sample specify the same CDR3. This sequence joins TRBV7-3 and TRBJ1-3; the D is unclear. V lost 0 bases and J lost 4, with 7 bases in between. Per germline, CDR1 SGHTA and CDR2 FQGTGA. This CDR3 spans 14 amino acids. Here the CDR3 DNA reads TGTGCCAGCAGCTTAACGGGGAGCGGAAACACCATATATTTT. This gives the protein CASSLTGSGNTIYF.

This chain connects TRBV25-1 to TRBJ1-6; D is possibly TRBD1 (5 bases). Germline CDR1 reads MGHDK; CDR2 reads SYGVNS. V was cut by 1 base and J by 7 bases, with 11 bases left in between. The length of the CDR3 is 15 residues. CDR3 loop: CASSESGRMNSPLHF. CDR3 in DNA: TGTGCCAGCAGTGAATCGGGACGGATGAATTCACCCCTCCACTTT.

The chain couples TRBV7-9 to TRBJ2-7; D ambiguous. The CDR3 covers 13 residues. V lost 6 bases and J 3 bases, leaving 12 bases between the germline ends. CDR1 SEHNR and CDR2 FQNEAQ come from the germline V gene (reference sequence). The CDR3 is CASRMDTDYEQYF. CDR3 sequence (DNA): TGTGCCAGCAGAATGGATACAGACTACGAGCAGTACTTC.

The chain employs TRBV27 and TRBJ2-3; 13 bases agree with TRBD2. Germline V lookup: CDR1 MNHEY, CDR2 SMNVEV (reference sequence). V gave up 3 bases and J gave up 1 base; unmatched junction bases: 1. The CDR3 contains 16 residues. DNA for the CDR3: TGTGCCAGCAGTTTTGGACTAGCGGGAGGCACAGATACGCAGTATTTT. Translated, it gives CASSFGLAGGTDTQYF.

The CDR3 region is CASSPWTGDSPLHF. The CDR3 nucleotides read TGTGCCAGTAGTCCGTGGACCGGAGATTCACCCCTCCACTTT. The rearrangement joins TRBV19 to TRBJ1-6; D unclear. CDR3 size: 14 residues. Deletions cut 5 bases from V and 8 bases from J, with 13 bases between. The V gene's germline CDR1 is LNHDA and CDR2 SQIVND (reference sequence).

V and J are TRBV2 and TRBJ2-1; D perhaps matches TRBD2 (6 bases). Trimming shortened V by 6 bases and J by 7 bases, and 16 bases separated the two germline ends. This CDR3 region has 14 residues. Germline assignment: CDR1 SNHLY and CDR2 FYNNEI. CDR3 protein: CASRRTTGNNEQFF. CDR3 DNA: TGTGCCAGCAGAAGGACTACCGGTAATAATGAGCAGTTCTTC.

The rearrangement uses TRBV6-6 and TRBJ2-2; a weak D match, TRBD1 (9 bases). CDR3 length: 16 amino acids. V was clipped by 11 bases and J by 4 bases, with 23 bases between them. CDR1 and CDR2 from the germline V gene are MNHNY and SVGAGI (reference sequence). The DNA for the CDR3 is TGTGCCGCAACGGGGGGGACAGGGCGAAGCACCGGGGAGCTGTTTTTT. Amino acid sequence: CAATGGTGRSTGELFF.

The chain links TRBV19 to TRBJ2-5, with D perhaps matching TRBD2 (5 bases). With 2 bases removed from V and 5 bases from J, the gap between germline ends came to 12 bases. The CDR3 runs 14 residues. Germline CDR1 reads LNHDA; CDR2 reads SQIVND (reference sequence). CDR3 residues: CASSINSAGETQYF. The CDR3 DNA reads as TGTGCCAGTAGTATAAATAGCGCCGGGGAGACCCAGTACTTC.

The gene calls are TRBV6-5 and TRBJ1-4; possible D gene TRBD1, 5 bases. The CDR3 consists of 14 residues. V lost 6 bases to trimming and J lost 5 bases, with 13 bases between them. The germline V gene has CDR1 MNHEY and CDR2 SVGAGI. This CDR3 reads CASREGRPNEKLFF. The CDR3 DNA sequence: TGTGCCAGCAGGGAGGGACGGCCAAATGAAAAACTGTTTTTT.

The CDR3 sequence: CASSTDRGGRYEQYF. The CDR3 region has the DNA TGTGCCAGCAGTACGGACAGGGGAGGAAGATACGAGCAGTACTTC. The genes are TRBV28 and TRBJ2-7, with TRBD1 identical over 9 bases. V was clipped by 5 bases and J by 4 bases; unmatched bases: 9. The CDR3 has 15 amino acids. Germline CDR1 is MDHEN and CDR2 is SYDVKM. The full variable domain, in which reference TRBV28 and TRBJ2-7 provide the parts outside the CDR3, is DVKVTQSSRYLVKRTGEKVFLECVQDMDHENMFWYRQDPGLGLRLIYFSYDVKMKEKGDIPEGYSVSREKKERFSLILESASTNQTSMYLCASSTDRGGRYEQYFGPGTRLTVT.

V gene TRBV6-5 combines with J gene TRBJ2-1, with a weak D call TRBD2 (6 bases). V lost 6 bases, J lost 4 bases, and 13 bases lay in between. The CDR3 spans 14 residues. Germline V lookup: CDR1 MNHEY, CDR2 SVGAGI. The CDR3 nucleotides read TGTGCCAGCAGGAACCGGGACTTTTACAATGAGCAGTTCTTC. Its translation: CASRNRDFYNEQFF.

The chain is built from TRBV5-1 and TRBJ1-4; TRBD1 might be the D (6 bases). Trimming left V 4 bases short and J 5 bases short, with 12 bases between. The V gene's germline CDR1 is SGHRS and CDR2 YFSETQ. This CDR3 is built from 14 residues. The CDR3 nucleotides are TGCGCCAGCAGCCGCGACAGGCCAAATGAAAAACTGTTTTTT. Encoded protein: CASSRDRPNEKLFF.

The chain links TRBV2 to TRBJ1-2; D is unresolved. Germline loops: CDR1 SNHLY, CDR2 FYNNEI. V gave up 2 bases and J gave up 6 bases, with 13 bases separating them. CDR3 size: 14 residues. CDR3: CASSEFGQSNGYTF. For the CDR3, the DNA is TGTGCCAGCAGTGAATTCGGTCAGTCCAATGGCTACACCTTC.

This clone was detected once. The chain links TRBV29-1 to TRBJ2-5, with 9 nucleotides matching TRBD2. V trimming: 5 bases; J trimming: 4 bases; junction bases outside the gene matches: 8. The CDR3 contains 14 residues. The germline V gene has CDR1 SQVTM and CDR2 ANQGSEA. CDR3 nucleotides: TGCAGCGTTAACCACGCGGGAGGGGGAGAGACCCAGTACTTC. Translated: CSVNHAGGGETQYF. Supplemented by reference TRBV29-1 and TRBJ2-5, the full variable domain reads SAVISQKPSRDICQRGTSLTIQCQVDSQVTMMFWYRQQPGQSLTLIATANQGSEATYESGFVIDKFPISRPNLTFSTLTVSNMSPEDSSIYLCSVNHAGGGETQYFGPGTRLLVL.

The chain uses TRBV2 and TRBJ1-2; 7 positions match TRBD1. V gave up 2 bases and J gave up 8 bases; unmatched junction bases: 11. CDR1 is SNHLY, CDR2 FYNNEI, per germline. The CDR3 extends over 15 amino acids. The CDR3 spells CASSEFLGQQEGYTF. DNA of the CDR3: TGTGCCAGCAGTGAATTCTTGGGACAGCAAGAGGGCTACACCTTC.

This chain uses TRBV11-2 with TRBJ2-7, with 12 bases lining up with TRBD2. This CDR3 is 16 amino acids long. J gave up 2 bases and V 1 base, and 3 bases lay outside the gene matches. The V gene's germline CDR1 is SGHAT and CDR2 FQNNGV. The CDR3 is CASSLAGLAGAYEQYF. The CDR3 nucleotides read TGTGCCAGCAGCTTAGCGGGACTAGCGGGCGCCTACGAGCAGTACTTC.